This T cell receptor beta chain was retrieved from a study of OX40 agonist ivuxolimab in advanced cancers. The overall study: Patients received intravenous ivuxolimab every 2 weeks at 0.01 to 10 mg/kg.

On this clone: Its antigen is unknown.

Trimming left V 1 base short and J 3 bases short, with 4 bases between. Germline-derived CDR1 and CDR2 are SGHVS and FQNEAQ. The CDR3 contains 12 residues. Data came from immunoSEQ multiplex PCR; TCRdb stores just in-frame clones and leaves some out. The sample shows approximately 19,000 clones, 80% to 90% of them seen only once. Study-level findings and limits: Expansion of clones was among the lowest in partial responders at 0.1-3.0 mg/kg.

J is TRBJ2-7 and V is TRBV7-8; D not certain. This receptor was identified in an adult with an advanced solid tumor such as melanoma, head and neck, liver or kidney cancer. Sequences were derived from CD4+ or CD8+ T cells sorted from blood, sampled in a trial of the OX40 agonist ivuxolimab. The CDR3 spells CASSLEVYEQYF. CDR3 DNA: TGTGCCAGCAGCTTAGAAGTCTACGAGCAGTACTTC. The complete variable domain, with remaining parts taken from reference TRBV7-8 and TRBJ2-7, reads GAGVSQSPRYKVAKRGQDVALRCDPISGHVSLFWYQQALGQGPEFLTYFQNEAQLDKSGLPSDRFFAERPEGSVSTLKIQRTQQEDSAVYLCASSLEVYEQYFGPGTRLTVT.